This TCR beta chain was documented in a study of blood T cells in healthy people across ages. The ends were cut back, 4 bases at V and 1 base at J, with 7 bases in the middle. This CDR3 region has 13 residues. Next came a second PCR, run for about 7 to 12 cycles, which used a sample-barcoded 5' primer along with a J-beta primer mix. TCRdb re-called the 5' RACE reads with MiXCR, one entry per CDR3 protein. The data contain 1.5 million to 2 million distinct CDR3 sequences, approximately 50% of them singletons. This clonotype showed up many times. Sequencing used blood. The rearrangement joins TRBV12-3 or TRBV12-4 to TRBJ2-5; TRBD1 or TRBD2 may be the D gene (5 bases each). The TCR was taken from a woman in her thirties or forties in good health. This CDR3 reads CASSSGTQETQYF. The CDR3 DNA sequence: TGTGCCAGCAGTTCAGGGACCCAAGAGACCCAGTACTTC.